Given below is one TCR beta chain in context. Its antigen is unidentified. Profiled with immunoSEQ multiplex PCR; TCRdb holds only in-frame clones, not every one. The data show about 150,000 clones, roughly nine tenths seen once. These data belong to a study of T cell responses to AZD1222 COVID-19 vaccine. Regarding the study as a whole: Baseline seropositives among AZD1222 recipients totaled only 6 or 7. With two AZD1222 doses given, Spike-specific TCR breadth and depth both rose. The sample set comprised mostly white British donors with more females, and clonal diversity was possibly underestimated.

Both about-4-week and about-12-week second-dose recipients were combined. This clonotype was obtained from an adult who received the AZD1222 COVID-19 vaccine. Sequencing was performed on peripheral blood, taken 28 days after the second AZD1222 dose.

The CDR3 DNA follows: TGTGCCAGCAGCTTGGCCGGAGGGGTTGAAGCTTTCTTT. Translating it yields CASSLAGGVEAFF. The chain recombines TRBV5-5 with TRBJ1-1; maybe TRBD1 (5 bases). The V gene's germline CDR1 is SGHKS and CDR2 YYEKEE (reference sequence). V dropped 0 bases and J dropped 7 bases, with 10 bases sitting between them. The CDR3 is 13 residues long.